The TCR beta chain under discussion was sequenced for a study of shared clonotypes between healthy human individuals. At the level of the study: Three CD4 naive, three CD4 memory, two CD8 naive and one CD8 memory plate were used per donor.

CDR1 and CDR2 (germline): SGHNT, YYREEE (reference sequence). Trimming shortened V by 5 bases and J by 5 bases, and 20 bases separated the two germline ends. The CDR3 is 16 amino acids. Study-level points and caveats: Estimated richness was generally greater in naive than memory subsets.

Every immunoSEQ plate was one replicate of a subset's evenly spread DNA. The table came from immunoSEQ multiplex PCR; TCRdb's copy has only in-frame clones and leaves some out. The data show more than 2 million clones, roughly 94% seen once. CD45RO-negative, CCR7-selected cells formed the naive CD8 fraction, which excluded terminally differentiated effector memory CD45RA+ cells. Regarding this clone: What it recognizes is unknown.

The clonotype was recovered from a man between 18 and 29 years old in good health. Sequenced: naive CD8+ T cells sorted from blood. V gene TRBV5-4 combines with J gene TRBJ2-1; possibly TRBD1 or TRBD2 for D (5 bases each). Here the CDR3 DNA reads TGTGCCAGCAGTTTGTGGGGCACCGGGACCCACAATGAGCAGTTCTTC. Translated, it gives CASSLWGTGTHNEQFF. Drawing the rest from reference TRBV5-4 and TRBJ2-1, the complete variable domain is ETGVTQSPTHLIKTRGQQVTLRCSSQSGHNTVSWYQQALGQGPQFIFQYYREEENGRGNFPPRFSGLQFPNYSSELNVNALELDDSALYLCASSLWGTGTHNEQFFGPGTRLTVL.